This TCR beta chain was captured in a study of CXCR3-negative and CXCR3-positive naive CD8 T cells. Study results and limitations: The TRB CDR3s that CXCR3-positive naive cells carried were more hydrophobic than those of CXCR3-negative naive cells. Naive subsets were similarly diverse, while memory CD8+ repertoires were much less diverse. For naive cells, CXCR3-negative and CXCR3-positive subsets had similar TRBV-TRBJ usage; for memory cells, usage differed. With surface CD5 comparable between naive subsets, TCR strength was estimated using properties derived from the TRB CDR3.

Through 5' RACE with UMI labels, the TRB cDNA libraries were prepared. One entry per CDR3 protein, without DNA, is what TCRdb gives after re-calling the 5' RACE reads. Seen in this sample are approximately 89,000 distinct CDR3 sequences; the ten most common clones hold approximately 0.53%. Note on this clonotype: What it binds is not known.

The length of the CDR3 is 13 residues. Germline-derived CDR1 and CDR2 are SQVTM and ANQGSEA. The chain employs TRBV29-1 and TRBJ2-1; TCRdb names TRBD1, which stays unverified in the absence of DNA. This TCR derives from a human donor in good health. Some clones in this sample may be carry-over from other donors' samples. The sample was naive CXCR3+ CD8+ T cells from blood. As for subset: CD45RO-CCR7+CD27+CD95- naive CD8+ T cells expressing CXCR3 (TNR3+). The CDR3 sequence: CSVDSRGLNEQFF.